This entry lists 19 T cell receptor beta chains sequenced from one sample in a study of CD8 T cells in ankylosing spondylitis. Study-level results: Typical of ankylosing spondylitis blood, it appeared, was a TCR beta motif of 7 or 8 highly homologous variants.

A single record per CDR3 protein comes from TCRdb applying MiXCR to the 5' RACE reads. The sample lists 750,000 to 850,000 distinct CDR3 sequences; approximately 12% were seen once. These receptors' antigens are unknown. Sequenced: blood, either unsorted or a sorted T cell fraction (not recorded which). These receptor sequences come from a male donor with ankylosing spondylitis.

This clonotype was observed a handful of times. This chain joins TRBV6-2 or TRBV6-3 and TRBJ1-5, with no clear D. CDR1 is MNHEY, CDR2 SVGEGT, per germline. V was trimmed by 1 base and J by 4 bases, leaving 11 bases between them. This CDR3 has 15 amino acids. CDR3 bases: TGTGCCAGCAGTTACTATGGTCAAGGGAATCAGCCCCAGCATTTT. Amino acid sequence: CASSYYGQGNQPQHF.

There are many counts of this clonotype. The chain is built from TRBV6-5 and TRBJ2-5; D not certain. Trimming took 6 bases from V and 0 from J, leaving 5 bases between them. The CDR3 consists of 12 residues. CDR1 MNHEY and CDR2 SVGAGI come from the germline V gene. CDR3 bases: TGTGCCAGCAGGGGGAACCAAGAGACCCAGTACTTC. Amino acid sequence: CASRGNQETQYF.

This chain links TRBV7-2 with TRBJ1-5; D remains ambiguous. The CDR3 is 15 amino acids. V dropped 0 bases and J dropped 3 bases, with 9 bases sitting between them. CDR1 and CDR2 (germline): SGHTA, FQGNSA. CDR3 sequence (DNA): TGTGCCAGCAGCTTAGCGCACGGACTCAATCAGCCCCAGCATTTT. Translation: CASSLAHGLNQPQHF. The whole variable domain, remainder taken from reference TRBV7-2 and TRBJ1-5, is GAGVSQSPSNKVTEKGKDVELRCDPISGHTALYWYRQSLGQGLEFLIYFQGNSAPDKSGLPSDRFSAERTGGSVSTLTIQRTQQEDSAVYLCASSLAHGLNQPQHFGDGTRLSIL.

This CDR3 is CSARASRTRETQYF. CDR3 DNA: TGCAGTGCTAGGGCATCTCGAACGAGGGAGACCCAGTACTTC. The rearrangement links TRBV20-1 to TRBJ2-5; D gene uncertain. Germline V gene lookup returns CDR1 DFQATT and CDR2 SNEGSKA (reference sequence). CDR3 size: 14 residues. The V end lost 3 bases, the J end lost 5 bases, and 16 bases lay between the germline ends.

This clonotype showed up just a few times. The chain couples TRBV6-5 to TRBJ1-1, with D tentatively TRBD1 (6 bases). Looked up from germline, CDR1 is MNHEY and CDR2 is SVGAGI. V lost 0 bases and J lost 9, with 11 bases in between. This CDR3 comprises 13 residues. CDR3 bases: TGTGCCAGCAGTTACTCGGCAGGGACAAAAGCTTTCTTT. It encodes CASSYSAGTKAFF.

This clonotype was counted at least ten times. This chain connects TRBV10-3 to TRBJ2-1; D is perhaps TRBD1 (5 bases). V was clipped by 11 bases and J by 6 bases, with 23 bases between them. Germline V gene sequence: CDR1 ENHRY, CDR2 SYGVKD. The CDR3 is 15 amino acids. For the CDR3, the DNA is TGTGCCTCCCAGGGTCCCGGAGACGAGGTCAATGAGCAGTTCTTC. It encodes CASQGPGDEVNEQFF.

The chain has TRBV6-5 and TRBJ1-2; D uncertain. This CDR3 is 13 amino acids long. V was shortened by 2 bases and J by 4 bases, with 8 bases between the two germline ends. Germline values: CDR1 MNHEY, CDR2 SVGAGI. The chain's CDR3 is CASSYTGSYGYTF. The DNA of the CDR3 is TGTGCCAGCAGTTACACGGGGTCCTATGGCTACACCTTC.

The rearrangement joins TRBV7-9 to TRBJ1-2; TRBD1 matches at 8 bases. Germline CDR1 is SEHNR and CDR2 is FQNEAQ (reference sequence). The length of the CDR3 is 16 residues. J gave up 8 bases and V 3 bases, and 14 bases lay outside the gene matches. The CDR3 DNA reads TGTGCCAGCAGCTTTTTCGCAGGGGGCGTCCGACAGGGCTACACCTTC. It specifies CASSFFAGGVRQGYTF. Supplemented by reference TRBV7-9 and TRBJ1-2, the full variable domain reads DTGVSQNPRHKITKRGQNVTFRCDPISEHNRLYWYRQTLGQGPEFLTYFQNEAQLEKSRLLSDRFSAERPKGSFSTLEIQRTEQGDSAMYLCASSFFAGGVRQGYTFGSGTRLTVV.

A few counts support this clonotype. The CDR3 nucleotides read TGCGCCAGCAGCCAAGAGCCGGGGTACACCGGGGAGCTGTTTTTT. This sequence encodes CASSQEPGYTGELFF. This chain uses TRBV4-3 with TRBJ2-2, with D maybe TRBD2 (5 bases). Germline-derived CDR1 and CDR2 are LGHNA and YSLEER. V was shortened by 0 bases and J by 3 bases, with 8 bases between the two germline ends. The CDR3 has 15 amino acids.

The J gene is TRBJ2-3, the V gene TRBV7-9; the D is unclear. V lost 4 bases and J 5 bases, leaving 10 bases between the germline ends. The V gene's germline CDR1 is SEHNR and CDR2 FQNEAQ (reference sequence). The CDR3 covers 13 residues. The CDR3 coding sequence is TGTGCCAGCAGCTGGACCCCAGTAGATACGCAGTATTTT. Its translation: CASSWTPVDTQYF.

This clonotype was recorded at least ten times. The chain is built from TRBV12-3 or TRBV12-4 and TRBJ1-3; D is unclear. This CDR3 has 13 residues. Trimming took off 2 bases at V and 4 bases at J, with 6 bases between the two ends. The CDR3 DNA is TGTGCCAGCAGTTTAATCGAGGGAAACACCATATATTTT. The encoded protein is CASSLIEGNTIYF.

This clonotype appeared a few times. This CDR3 reads CASSFTSGGAADTQYF. CDR3 in DNA: TGTGCCAGCAGCTTCACTAGCGGGGGGGCCGCAGATACGCAGTATTTT. The chain links TRBV2 to TRBJ2-3; 13 nucleotides agree with TRBD2. The CDR3 loop spans 16 amino acids. Unmatched junction bases numbered 7, after V lost 6 bases and J lost 4 bases. Germline CDR1 and CDR2: SNHLY and FYNNEI. The full variable domain, rest sourced from reference TRBV2 and TRBJ2-3, is EPEVTQTPSHQVTQMGQEVILRCVPISNHLYFYWYRQILGQKVEFLVSFYNNEISEKSEIFDDQFSVERPDGSNFTLKIRSTKLEDSAMYFCASSFTSGGAADTQYFGPGTRLTVL.

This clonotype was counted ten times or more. The CDR3 here is CASSYQGEYNEQFF. The CDR3 bases are TGTGCCAGCAGTTACCAGGGGGAATACAATGAGCAGTTCTTC. This rearrangement joins TRBV6-2 or TRBV6-3 to TRBJ2-1; 7 nucleotides line up with TRBD1. Trimming cost V 2 bases and J 4 bases; bases outside gene matches: 2. This CDR3 comprises 14 residues. From germline, CDR1 is MNHEY and CDR2 SVGEGT.

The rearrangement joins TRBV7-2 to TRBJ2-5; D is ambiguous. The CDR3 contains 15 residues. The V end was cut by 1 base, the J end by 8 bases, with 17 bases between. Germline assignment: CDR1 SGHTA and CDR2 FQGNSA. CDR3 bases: TGTGCCAGCAGCTTAGGAGAAGGCGGCTGGAGAACCCAGTACTTC. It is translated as CASSLGEGGWRTQYF.

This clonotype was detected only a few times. CDR3 DNA: TGCGCCAGCAGCCAACGGAAGGCGGGACTGTACAATGAGCAGTTCTTC. Its protein is CASSQRKAGLYNEQFF. The rearrangement links TRBV4-1 to TRBJ2-1; a weak D match, TRBD2 (6 bases). V shed 2 bases and J shed 4 bases, with 15 bases lying between them. CDR1 is MGHRA, CDR2 YSYEKL, per germline. The CDR3 contains 16 residues.

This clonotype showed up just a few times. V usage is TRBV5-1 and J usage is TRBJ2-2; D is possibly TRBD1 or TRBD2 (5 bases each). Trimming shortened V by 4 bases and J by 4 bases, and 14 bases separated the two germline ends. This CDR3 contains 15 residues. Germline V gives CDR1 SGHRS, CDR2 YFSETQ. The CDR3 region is CASSPHRDGTGELFF. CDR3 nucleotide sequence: TGCGCCAGCAGCCCGCACCGGGACGGCACCGGGGAGCTGTTTTTT.

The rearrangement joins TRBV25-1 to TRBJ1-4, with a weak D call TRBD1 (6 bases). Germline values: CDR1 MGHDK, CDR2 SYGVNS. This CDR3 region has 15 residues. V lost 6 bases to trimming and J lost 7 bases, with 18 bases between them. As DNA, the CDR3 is TGTGCCAGCAGCCACGGGGGGCTAGGAGGTGAAAAACTGTTTTTT. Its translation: CASSHGGLGGEKLFF.

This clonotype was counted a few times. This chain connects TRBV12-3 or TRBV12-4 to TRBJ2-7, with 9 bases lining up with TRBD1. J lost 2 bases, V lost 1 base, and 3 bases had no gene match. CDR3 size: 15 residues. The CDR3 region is CASSLDGDRAYEQYF. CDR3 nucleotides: TGTGCCAGCAGTTTAGATGGGGACAGGGCCTACGAGCAGTACTTC.

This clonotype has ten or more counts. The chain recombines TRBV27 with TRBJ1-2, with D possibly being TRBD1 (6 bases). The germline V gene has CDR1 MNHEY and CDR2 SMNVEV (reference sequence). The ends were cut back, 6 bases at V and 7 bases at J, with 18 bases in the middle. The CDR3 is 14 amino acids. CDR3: CASRQQGLMGGYTF. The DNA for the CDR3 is TGTGCCAGCAGACAACAGGGACTGATGGGTGGCTACACCTTC.